A selection of T cell receptor beta chains follows, all from one sample in a study of cytomegalovirus exposure and HLA in healthy donors. Produced via immunoSEQ multiplex PCR; TCRdb's table is partial and in-frame only. Among some 130,000 clones listed, more than 70% were seen once. Material: PBMCs. These receptors all stem from a male donor in good health and CMV-seropositive. Both conserved end residues are part of each CDR3. A D gene is named only where the DNA matches it firmly. Rows may omit the clone size; those that give it use once, few, many or a size class.

d_gene,v_gene,len,j_gene,abundance,CDR3aa,CDR3nt
.,TRBV19,14,TRBJ1-2,.,CASSPTGYNYGYTF,TGTGCCAGTAGCCCCACAGGGTACAACTATGGCTACACCTTC
.,TRBV7-9,14,TRBJ1-2,.,CASSLRAGGNGYTF,TGTGCCAGCAGCTTAAGGGCCGGGGGTAATGGCTACACCTTC
.,TRBV4-3,15,TRBJ1-5,.,CASSQEDRTNQPQHF,TGCGCCAGCAGCCAAGAAGACAGAACTAATCAGCCCCAGCATTTT
.,TRBV10-2,17,TRBJ2-6,.,CASSGGDRNSGANVLTF,TGCGCCAGCAGTGGGGGCGACAGGAACTCTGGGGCCAACGTCCTGACTTTC
.,TRBV10-3,17,TRBJ1-5,.,CAISESIFLPGNQPQHF,TGTGCCATCAGTGAGTCGATATTTCTCCCGGGCAATCAGCCCCAGCATTTT
.,TRBV10-2,17,TRBJ1-1,.,CASSEGRGGEGNTEAFF,TGCGCCAGCAGTGAAGGCCGGGGGGGGGAAGGGAACACTGAAGCTTTCTTT
.,TRBV7-9,16,TRBJ2-5,.,CASSLGGSVPGETQYF,TGTGCCAGCAGCTTAGGGGGCTCAGTGCCGGGAGAGACCCAGTACTTC
.,TRBV13,14,TRBJ2-7,.,CASSLVGRPYEQYF,TGTGCCAGCAGCCTAGTCGGGAGACCTTACGAGCAGTACTTC
.,TRBV7-9,14,TRBJ2-7,.,CASSSSWALREQYF,TGTGCCAGCAGCTCCTCCTGGGCGCTCCGCGAGCAGTACTTC
TRBD2,TRBV6-1,16,TRBJ2-1,.,CASSEQLAGGINEQFF,TGTGCCAGCAGTGAGCAACTAGCGGGGGGAATCAATGAGCAGTTCTTC
TRBD2,TRBV29-1,14,TRBJ2-5,once,CSVEPGAGGETQYF,TGCAGCGTTGAGCCCGGAGCGGGAGGAGAGACCCAGTACTTC
.,TRBV2,15,TRBJ2-1,.,CASRETVSSYNEQFF,TGTGCCAGCAGGGAAACAGTAAGCTCCTACAATGAGCAGTTCTTC
TRBD2,TRBV19,14,TRBJ2-7,.,CASRTSGNSYEQYF,TGTGCCAGTAGGACTAGCGGTAACTCCTACGAGCAGTACTTC
TRBD2,TRBV6-1,13,TRBJ2-7,.,CASTTGGTHEQYF,TGTGCCAGCACCACCGGGGGGACCCACGAGCAGTACTTC
TRBD1,TRBV20-1,11,TRBJ1-1,.,CSAPRQGNIFF,TGCAGTGCTCCGCGACAGGGAAATATATTCTTT
TRBD1,TRBV4-1,15,TRBJ2-7,.,CASSQPMTGIDEQYF,TGCGCCAGCAGCCAACCTATGACAGGGATTGACGAGCAGTACTTC
TRBD1,TRBV15,15,TRBJ2-7,.,CATSRSRDRVSEQYF,TGTGCCACCAGCAGATCTCGGGACAGGGTAAGCGAGCAGTACTTC